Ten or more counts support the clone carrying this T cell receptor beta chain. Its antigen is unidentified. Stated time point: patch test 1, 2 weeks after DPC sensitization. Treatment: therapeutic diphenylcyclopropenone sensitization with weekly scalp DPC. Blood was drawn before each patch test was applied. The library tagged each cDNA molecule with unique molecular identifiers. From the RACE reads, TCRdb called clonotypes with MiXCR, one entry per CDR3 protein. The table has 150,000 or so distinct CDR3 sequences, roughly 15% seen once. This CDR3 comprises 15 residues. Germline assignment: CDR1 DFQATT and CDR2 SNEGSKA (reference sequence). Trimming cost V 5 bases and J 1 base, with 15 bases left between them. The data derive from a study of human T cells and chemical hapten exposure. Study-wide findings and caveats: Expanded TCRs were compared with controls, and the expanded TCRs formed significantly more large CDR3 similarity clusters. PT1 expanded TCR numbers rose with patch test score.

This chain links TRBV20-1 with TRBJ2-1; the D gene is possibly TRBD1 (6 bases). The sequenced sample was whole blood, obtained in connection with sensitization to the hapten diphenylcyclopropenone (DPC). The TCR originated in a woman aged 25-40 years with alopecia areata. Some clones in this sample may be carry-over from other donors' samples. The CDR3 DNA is TGCAGTGCTCAGCGGACAGTGGCTTCCTACAATGAGCAGTTCTTC. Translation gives CSAQRTVASYNEQFF.